Listed here are 9 T cell receptor beta chains from one sample, sequenced in a study of blood T cells in healthy people across ages. With a J-beta primer mix and a sample-barcoded 5' primer, a second PCR ran roughly 6 to 11 cycles. One entry per CDR3 protein results from TCRdb running MiXCR on the 5' RACE reads. Of 1.5 million to 2 million distinct CDR3 sequences listed, roughly 49% are singletons. Material: blood. These receptor sequences come from a woman aged 40 to 55 in good health.

V is TRBV2 and J is TRBJ2-5, with TRBD1 identical over 8 bases. V shed 9 bases and J 11 bases; nucleotides not matched to a gene: 17. Germline CDR1 is SNHLY and CDR2 is FYNNEI. This CDR3 has 14 amino acids. For the CDR3, the DNA is TGTGCCAGTATGACCCAGGGGGCTTACAATGAGCAGTACTTC. This codes for CASMTQGAYNEQYF.

The rearrangement links TRBV7-6 to TRBJ2-1; either TRBD1 or TRBD2 may supply D (5 bases each). The J call may be mistaken, given a closer DNA end match to TRBJ2-7. The CDR3 totals 15 residues. Germline loops: CDR1 SGHVS, CDR2 FNYEAQ. The CDR3 region is CASSPAPGPYYEQYF. The CDR3 nucleotides are TGTGCCAGCAGCCCTGCTCCGGGGCCCTACTACGAGCAGTACTTC.

The CDR3 loop reads CTSRRGQGAYEQYF. The CDR3 region has the DNA TGCACCAGTCGCCGTGGACAGGGGGCCTACGAGCAGTACTTC. V usage is TRBV1 and J usage is TRBJ2-5; the listed D gene, TRBD1, was not tested against the DNA. The J call is uncertain, as TRBJ2-7 better fits the DNA end. TRBV1 is assigned pseudogene status. This CDR3 spans 14 amino acids.

The rearrangement joins TRBV10-3 to TRBJ2-5; a possible D gene is TRBD2 (5 bases). Germline assignment: CDR1 ENHRY and CDR2 SYGVKD. Trimming removed 5 bases at V and 1 base at J, with 14 bases between. CDR3 length: 15 residues. The CDR3 DNA reads as TGTGCCATCAGTCAAAGCTCGGGAACCCAAGAGACCCAGTACTTC. This sequence encodes CAISQSSGTQETQYF.

The rearrangement uses TRBV10-3 and TRBJ2-6; TRBD2 might be the D (7 bases). Looked up from germline, CDR1 is ENHRY and CDR2 is SYGVKD. V lost 4 bases and J 4 bases, leaving 14 bases between the germline ends. The CDR3 runs 16 residues. The CDR3 sequence: CAISGEGGLGANVLTF. CDR3 in DNA: TGTGCCATCAGTGGCGAGGGGGGGCTAGGGGCCAACGTCCTGACTTTC.

The rearrangement links TRBV9 to TRBJ1-2; D may be TRBD1 (5 bases). The length of the CDR3 is 13 residues. V was trimmed by 0 bases and J by 5 bases, leaving 8 bases between them. In germline, CDR1 is SGDLS, CDR2 YYNGEE. The CDR3 sequence: CASSVEQEYGYTF. In DNA form, the CDR3 reads TGTGCCAGCAGCGTAGAACAGGAGTATGGCTACACCTTC.

The chain couples TRBV3-1 to TRBJ2-5, with D perhaps TRBD1 (6 bases). Between the trimmed V and J ends, which lost 4 bases and 3 bases, there was a span of 9 bases. There are 13 residues in the CDR3. In germline, CDR1 is LGHDT, CDR2 YNNKEL (reference sequence). This chain's CDR3 is CASSPWTEETQYF. CDR3 nucleotides: TGTGCCAGCAGCCCATGGACAGAAGAGACCCAGTACTTC.

This clonotype turned up a few times. The chain has TRBV10-3 and TRBJ1-2, with 10 bases identical to TRBD1. Germline-derived CDR1 and CDR2 are ENHRY and SYGVKD. The CDR3 length is 13 residues. V was pared by 10 bases and J by 3 bases, with 5 bases of the junction left unmatched. The chain's CDR3 is CATRDRGDYGYTF. The CDR3, as DNA: TGTGCCACCCGGGACAGGGGCGACTATGGCTACACCTTC.

This clonotype was detected only a few times. The DNA for the CDR3 is TGCAGTGCTAGAATGAACGTTTACAATGAGCAGTTCTTC. Translated, it gives CSARMNVYNEQFF. The J gene is TRBJ2-1, the V gene TRBV20-1; D is unresolved. This CDR3 has 13 amino acids. Germline loops: CDR1 DFQATT, CDR2 SNEGSKA (reference sequence). V was clipped by 2 bases and J by 4 bases, with 9 bases between them.